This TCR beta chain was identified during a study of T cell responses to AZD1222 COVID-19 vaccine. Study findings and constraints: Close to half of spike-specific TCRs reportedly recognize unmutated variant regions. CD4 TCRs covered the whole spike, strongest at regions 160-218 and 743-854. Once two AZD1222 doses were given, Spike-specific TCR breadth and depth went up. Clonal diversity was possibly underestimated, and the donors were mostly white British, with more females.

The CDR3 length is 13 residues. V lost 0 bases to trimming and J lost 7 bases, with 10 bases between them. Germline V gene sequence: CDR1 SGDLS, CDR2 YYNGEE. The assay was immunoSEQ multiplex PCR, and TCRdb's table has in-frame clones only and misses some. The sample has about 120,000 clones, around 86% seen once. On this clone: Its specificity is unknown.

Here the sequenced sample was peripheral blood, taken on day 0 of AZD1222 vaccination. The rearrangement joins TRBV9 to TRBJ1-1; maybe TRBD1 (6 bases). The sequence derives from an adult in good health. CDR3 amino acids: CASSVAVGGEAFF. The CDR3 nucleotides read TGTGCCAGCAGCGTAGCGGTAGGGGGTGAAGCTTTCTTT.